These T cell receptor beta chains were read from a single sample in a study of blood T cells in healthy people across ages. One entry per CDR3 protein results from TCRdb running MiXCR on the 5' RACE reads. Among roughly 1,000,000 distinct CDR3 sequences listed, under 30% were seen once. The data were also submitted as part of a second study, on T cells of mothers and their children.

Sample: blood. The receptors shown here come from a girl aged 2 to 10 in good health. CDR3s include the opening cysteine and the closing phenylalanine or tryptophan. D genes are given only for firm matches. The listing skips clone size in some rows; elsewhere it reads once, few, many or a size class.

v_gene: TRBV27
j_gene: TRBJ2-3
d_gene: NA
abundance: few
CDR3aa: CASSSTRGNTDTQYF
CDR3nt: TGTGCCAGCAGTTCGACACGGGGGAATACAGATACGCAGTATTTT

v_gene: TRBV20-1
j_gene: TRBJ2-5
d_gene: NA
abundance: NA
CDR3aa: CSARDFLKETQYF
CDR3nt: TGCAGTGCTAGAGATTTTTTGAAGGAGACCCAGTACTTC

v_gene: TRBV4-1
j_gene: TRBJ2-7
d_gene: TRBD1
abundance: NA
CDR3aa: CASSRERTGNEQYF
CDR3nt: TGCGCCAGCAGCCGCGAAAGGACAGGGAACGAGCAGTACTTC

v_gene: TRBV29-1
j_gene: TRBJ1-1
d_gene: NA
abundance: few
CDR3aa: CSIENGGDTEAFF
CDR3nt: TGCAGCATTGAAAACGGGGGAGACACTGAAGCTTTCTTT

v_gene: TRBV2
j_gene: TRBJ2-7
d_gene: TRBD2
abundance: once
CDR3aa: CASSGGRAYEQYF
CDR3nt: TGTGCCAGCAGTGGCGGGAGGGCCTACGAGCAGTACTTC

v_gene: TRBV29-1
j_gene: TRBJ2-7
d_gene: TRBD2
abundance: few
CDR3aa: CSVTGTSETYEQYF
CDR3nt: TGCAGCGTCACCGGGACTAGCGAGACCTACGAGCAGTACTTC

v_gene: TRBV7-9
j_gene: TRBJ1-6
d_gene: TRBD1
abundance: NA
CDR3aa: CASSPTGNGSPLHF
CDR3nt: TGTGCCAGCAGCCCGACAGGGAACGGTTCACCCCTCCACTTT

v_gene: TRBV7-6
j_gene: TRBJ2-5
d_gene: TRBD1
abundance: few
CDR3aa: CASSLGTVNQETQYF
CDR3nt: TGTGCCAGCAGCCTGGGGACAGTGAACCAAGAGACCCAGTACTTC

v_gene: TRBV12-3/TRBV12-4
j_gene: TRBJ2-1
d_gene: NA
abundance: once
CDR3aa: CASSPLHNEQFF
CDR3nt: TGTGCCAGCAGTCCTCTGCACAATGAGCAGTTCTTC

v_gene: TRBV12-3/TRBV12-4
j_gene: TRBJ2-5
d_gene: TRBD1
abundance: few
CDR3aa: CASSPGTGGEVGETQYF
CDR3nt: TGTGCCAGCAGTCCTGGGACAGGGGGCGAGGTTGGCGAGACCCAGTACTTC

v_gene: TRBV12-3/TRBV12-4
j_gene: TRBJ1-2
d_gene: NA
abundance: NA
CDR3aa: CASSWAAGAGYTF
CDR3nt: TGTGCCAGCAGTTGGGCGGCGGGGGCTGGCTACACCTTC

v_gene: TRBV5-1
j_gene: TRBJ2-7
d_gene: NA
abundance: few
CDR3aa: CASSIPYEQYF
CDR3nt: TGCGCCAGCAGCATCCCCTACGAGCAGTACTTC

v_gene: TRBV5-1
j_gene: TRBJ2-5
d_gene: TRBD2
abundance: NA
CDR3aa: CASSFNSGTKETQYF
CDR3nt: TGCGCCAGCAGTTTTAACTCCGGGACTAAAGAGACCCAGTACTTC

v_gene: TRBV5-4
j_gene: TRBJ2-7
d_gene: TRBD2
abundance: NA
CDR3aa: CASSRTSGNLDEQYF
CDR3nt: TGTGCCAGCAGCCGGACTAGCGGGAATCTAGACGAGCAGTACTTC

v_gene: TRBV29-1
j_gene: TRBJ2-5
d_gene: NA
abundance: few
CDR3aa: CSVEVGAQYF
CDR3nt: TGCAGCGTTGAAGTGGGGGCCCAGTACTTC

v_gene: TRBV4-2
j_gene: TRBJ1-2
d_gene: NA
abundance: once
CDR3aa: CASSQAGTNYGYTF
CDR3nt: TGTGCCAGCAGCCAAGCGGGTACTAACTATGGCTACACCTTC

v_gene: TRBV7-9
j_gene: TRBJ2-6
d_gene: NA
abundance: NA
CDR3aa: CASTLDRANVLTF
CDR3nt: TGTGCCAGCACCCTTGACCGGGCCAACGTCCTGACTTTC

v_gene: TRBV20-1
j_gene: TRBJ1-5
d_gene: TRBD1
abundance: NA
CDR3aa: CRDAGGTRDTNQPQHF
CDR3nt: TGCAGGGATGCAGGGGGGACGCGGGATACAAATCAGCCCCAGCATTTT

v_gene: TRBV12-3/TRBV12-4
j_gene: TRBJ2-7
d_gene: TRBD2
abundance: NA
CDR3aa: CASTDSGGISYEQYF
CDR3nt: TGTGCCAGCACTGATAGCGGGGGGATTTCCTACGAGCAGTACTTC

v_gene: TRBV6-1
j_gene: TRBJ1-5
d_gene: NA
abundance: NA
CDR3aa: CASRISVWDGNQPQHF
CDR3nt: TGTGCCAGCAGGATTTCAGTATGGGACGGCAATCAGCCCCAGCATTTT

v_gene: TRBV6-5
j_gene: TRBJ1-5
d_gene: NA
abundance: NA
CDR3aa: CASSPSGANQPQHF
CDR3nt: TGTGCCAGCAGTCCCTCAGGGGCAAATCAGCCCCAGCATTTT

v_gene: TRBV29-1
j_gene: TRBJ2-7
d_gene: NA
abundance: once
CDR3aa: CSVEFSVSEQYF
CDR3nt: TGCAGCGTTGAATTCTCAGTGTCCGAGCAGTACTTC

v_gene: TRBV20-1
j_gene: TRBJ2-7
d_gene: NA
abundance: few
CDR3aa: CSARSRDMFYEQYF
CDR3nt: TGCAGTGCTCGATCCCGGGACATGTTCTACGAGCAGTACTTC

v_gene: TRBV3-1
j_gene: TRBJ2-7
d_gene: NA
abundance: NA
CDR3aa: CASSPGDTGYEQYF
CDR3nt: TGTGCCAGCAGCCCGGGGGATACGGGCTACGAGCAGTACTTC

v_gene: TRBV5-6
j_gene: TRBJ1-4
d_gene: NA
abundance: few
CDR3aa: CASSFGTGTGELFF
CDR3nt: TGTGCCAGCAGCTTCGGGACCGGGACTGGGGAACTGTTTTTT

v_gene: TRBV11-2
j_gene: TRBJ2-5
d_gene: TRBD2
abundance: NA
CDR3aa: CASSFALGTGGLETQYF
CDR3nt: TGTGCCAGCAGCTTCGCCCTGGGGACGGGGGGGCTGGAGACCCAGTACTTC

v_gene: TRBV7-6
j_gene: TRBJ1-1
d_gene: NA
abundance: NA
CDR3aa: CASSLVGGFGTEAFF
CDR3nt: TGTGCCAGCAGCTTAGTTGGGGGGTTTGGCACTGAAGCTTTCTTT